The TCR beta chain under discussion was sequenced for a study of response to subunit inactivated influenza vaccine. At least ten counts were recorded for this clonotype. TCRdb recomputed calls from the RT-PCR reads with MiXCR, one row per CDR3 protein. The profile shows about 700,000 distinct CDR3 sequences, around 15% of them singletons. The CDR3 consists of 15 residues. CDR1 SGHTA and CDR2 FQGNSA come from the germline V gene. V gave up 1 base and J gave up 6 bases, with 13 bases separating them. Source: PBMCs from blood, taken around two weeks before vaccination. The clonotype was recovered from a man aged 50 to 59 who received an inactivated influenza vaccine. The V and J genes are TRBV7-2 and TRBJ2-1; D assignment may be TRBD1 or TRBD2 (5 bases each). This CDR3 reads CASSLVQGGGNEQFF. CDR3 sequence (DNA): TGTGCCAGCAGCTTAGTCCAGGGTGGGGGCAATGAGCAGTTCTTC.